The 24 T cell receptor beta chains presented below share a single source sample, sequenced in a study of CD8 T cells in Susac syndrome. After extraction with the RNeasy kit, about 0.45 to 1 ug of the RNA was reverse transcribed using random hexamers. In TCRdb, the immunoSEQ multiplex PCR reads were re-called with MiXCR into one record per CDR3 protein. Found here are 65,000 to 75,000 distinct CDR3 sequences, approximately 95% of them singletons; the top ten hold 0.2% to 0.3%. The sequenced material came from CD8+ T cells from PBMCs. Receptor source: a human donor in good health.

The chain joins TRBV6-6 to TRBJ2-7; D is ambiguous. This CDR3 has 13 residues. Trimming removed 0 bases from V and 3 bases from J, with 6 bases in between. Looked up from germline, CDR1 is MNHNY and CDR2 is SVGAGI (reference sequence). CDR3 amino acids: CASSYSMNYEQYF. As DNA, the CDR3 is TGTGCCAGCAGTTACTCGATGAACTACGAGCAGTACTTC.

This rearrangement joins TRBV28 to TRBJ1-4; D unresolved. Between the trimmed V and J ends, which lost 5 bases and 7 bases, there was a span of 5 bases. Germline CDR1 reads MDHEN; CDR2 reads SYDVKM. The CDR3 loop spans 11 amino acids. The CDR3 reads CASSRTEKLFF. The CDR3 DNA sequence: TGTGCCAGCAGTCGGACTGAAAAACTGTTTTTT.

The rearrangement uses TRBV25-1 and TRBJ1-2; no definite D call. The CDR3 has 14 residues. Germline loops: CDR1 MGHDK, CDR2 SYGVNS. Trimming took off 2 bases at V and 6 bases at J, with 13 bases between the two ends. The CDR3 here is CASSETRGLHGYTF. For the CDR3, the DNA is TGTGCCAGCAGTGAAACCCGAGGTTTGCATGGCTACACCTTC.

The gene calls are TRBV13 and TRBJ2-1; weak D call: TRBD1 (5 bases). Trimming took 2 bases from V and 9 from J, leaving 8 bases between them. This CDR3 is built from 12 residues. Germline V gives CDR1 PRHDT, CDR2 FYEKMQ (reference sequence). The CDR3: CASSLRGVEQFF. DNA for the CDR3: TGTGCCAGCAGCTTAAGGGGTGTTGAGCAGTTCTTC.

The J gene is TRBJ2-2, the V gene TRBV6-6; no reliable D call. V dropped 2 bases and J dropped 6 bases, with 4 bases sitting between them. The germline CDR1 and CDR2 sequences are MNHNY and SVGAGI (reference sequence). CDR3 length: 12 amino acids. CDR3 in amino acids: CASSYAPGELFF. CDR3 coding DNA: TGTGCCAGCAGTTACGCGCCCGGGGAGCTGTTTTTT.

This chain uses TRBV5-1 with TRBJ1-1; no firm D call. CDR3 length equals 13 residues. V was clipped by 4 bases and J by 4 bases, with 11 bases between them. Germline loops: CDR1 SGHRS, CDR2 YFSETQ. Here the CDR3 reads CASSPEIGTEAFF. The CDR3 coding sequence is TGCGCCAGCAGCCCCGAGATAGGCACTGAAGCTTTCTTT.

This chain connects TRBV12-3 or TRBV12-4 to TRBJ2-2; D is tentatively TRBD1 or TRBD2 (5 bases each). Trimming left V 5 bases short and J 3 bases short, with 10 bases between. This CDR3 has 14 residues. CDR3 nucleotide sequence: TGTGCCAGCAGTGCCCGGGGCCACACCGGGGAGCTGTTTTTT. Translation: CASSARGHTGELFF.

V usage is TRBV6-5 and J usage is TRBJ2-7, with D unresolved. Germline CDR1 MNHEY, CDR2 SVGAGI. V lost 0 bases and J 7 bases, leaving 13 bases between the germline ends. The CDR3 length is 14 residues. Here the CDR3 DNA reads TGTGCCAGCAGTTACTCAACAGAGAGCTGGGAGCAGTACTTC. The encoded protein is CASSYSTESWEQYF.

The gene calls are TRBV5-1 and TRBJ2-1; the D is unclear. V gave up 0 bases and J gave up 10 bases, with 5 bases separating them. This CDR3 region has 11 residues. Germline loops: CDR1 SGHRS, CDR2 YFSETQ. The CDR3 sequence: CASSLGAEQFF. The CDR3, as DNA: TGCGCCAGCAGCTTGGGGGCCGAGCAGTTCTTC.

The rearrangement joins TRBV4-2 to TRBJ2-7; the match to TRBD2 covers 9 bases. Germline assignment: CDR1 LGHNA and CDR2 YNFKEQ. V dropped 3 bases and J dropped 0; count of bases not matched to a gene: 3. The CDR3 runs to 15 residues. Here the CDR3 reads CASSHLAGTSYEQYF. The DNA for the CDR3 is TGTGCCAGCAGCCACCTAGCGGGGACCTCCTACGAGCAGTACTTC.

V is TRBV27 and J is TRBJ2-7; unclear D gene. The germline V and J ends were trimmed by 4 bases and 0 bases, with 7 bases remaining between them. This CDR3 has 13 amino acids. The germline CDR1 and CDR2 sequences are MNHEY and SMNVEV (reference sequence). The CDR3 here is CASSYRDSYEQYF. The DNA of the CDR3 is TGTGCCAGCAGTTATCGCGACTCCTACGAGCAGTACTTC.

The CDR3 region is CASSTITEFTGELFF. The CDR3 DNA follows: TGTGCCAGCAGCACTATAACGGAATTTACCGGGGAGCTGTTTTTT. V usage is TRBV12-3 or TRBV12-4 and J usage is TRBJ2-2; no clear D gene. There are 15 residues in the CDR3. Trimming cost V 6 bases and J 5 bases, with 16 bases left between them.

The V and J genes are TRBV19 and TRBJ1-4; no firm D call. Germline assignment: CDR1 LNHDA and CDR2 SQIVND (reference sequence). This CDR3 region has 11 residues. V lost 5 bases, J lost 7 bases, and 5 bases lay in between. The CDR3 spells CASSFGEKLFF. In DNA, the CDR3 is TGTGCCAGTAGTTTCGGTGAAAAACTGTTTTTT.

The rearrangement uses TRBV5-1 and TRBJ2-5; D perhaps matches TRBD1 (6 bases). The germline gives CDR1 SGHRS, CDR2 YFSETQ. The CDR3 runs to 14 residues. Trimming removed 3 bases at V and 2 bases at J, with 11 bases between. This CDR3 is CASSSLDSQETQYF. The CDR3 coding sequence is TGCGCCAGCAGCTCCCTGGACAGTCAAGAGACCCAGTACTTC.

This chain links TRBV27 with TRBJ1-2; 8 bases are a match to TRBD1. The germline V gene encodes CDR1 MNHEY and CDR2 SMNVEV (reference sequence). The J segment lost 6 bases and the V segment lost 7 bases, leaving 7 bases of the junction unmatched. CDR3 length: 13 residues. The CDR3 here is CASTPGRGHGYTF. The CDR3 coding sequence is TGTGCCAGCACCCCCGGCAGGGGGCATGGCTACACCTTC.

This chain links TRBV7-2 with TRBJ2-1; TRBD2 agrees at 8 bases. The CDR3 sequence is 14 residues long. The V gene's germline CDR1 is SGHTA and CDR2 FQGNSA. Losses at the gene ends were 1 base for V and 6 bases for J; bases not matched to a gene: 2. The CDR3, as DNA: TGTGCCAGCAGCTTAGGGACTAGCCTCAATGAGCAGTTCTTC. Protein sequence: CASSLGTSLNEQFF.

The chain combines TRBV5-1 with TRBJ1-2; D not certain. Looked up from germline, CDR1 is SGHRS and CDR2 is YFSETQ. The CDR3 spans 11 residues. The ends were cut back, 6 bases at V and 4 bases at J, with 7 bases in the middle. Here the CDR3 DNA reads TGCGCCAGCACCGAGGGCTATGGCTACACCTTC. Translated, it gives CASTEGYGYTF.

The rearrangement joins TRBV4-1 to TRBJ2-7; D is possibly TRBD1 or TRBD2 (5 bases each). V lost 0 bases and J lost 5, with 11 bases in between. Germline CDR1 and CDR2: MGHRA and YSYEKL. The CDR3 has 14 residues. The DNA for the CDR3 is TGCGCCAGCAGCCAAGATCGGGGCAGCCACGAGCAGTACTTC. This codes for CASSQDRGSHEQYF.

There are a few counts of this clonotype. The J gene is TRBJ1-2, the V gene TRBV30; D not certain. The CDR3 spans 12 residues. Trimming cost V 2 bases and J 11 bases, with 15 bases left between them. CDR1 is GTSNPN and CDR2 is SVGIG in the germline V gene (reference sequence). The CDR3 loop is CAWSPSGPGYTF. In nucleotides, the CDR3 is TGTGCCTGGAGTCCCAGCGGTCCGGGGTACACCTTC.

The chain is built from TRBV29-1 and TRBJ2-1; no definite D call. This CDR3 has 12 residues. Trimming took off 2 bases at V and 5 bases at J, with 7 bases between the two ends. CDR1 and CDR2 (germline): SQVTM, ANQGSEA. CDR3 amino acids: CSVESRDNEQFF. Written as DNA, the CDR3 is TGCAGCGTTGAAAGTAGGGACAATGAGCAGTTCTTC.

This clonotype was found once. The chain joins TRBV9 to TRBJ2-3; 14 bases fit TRBD2. V gave up 0 bases and J gave up 2 bases; unmatched junction bases: 2. Germline CDR1 and CDR2: SGDLS and YYNGEE. There are 17 residues in the CDR3. As DNA, the CDR3 is TGTGCCAGCAGCGTAGGGACTAGCGGGGGGCTCACAGATACGCAGTATTTT. Translated, it gives CASSVGTSGGLTDTQYF.

This chain uses TRBV3-1 with TRBJ2-1, with D possibly being TRBD1 or TRBD2 (5 bases each). This CDR3 is built from 17 residues. Trimming stripped 1 base from V and 5 bases from J, with 18 bases between. Germline CDR1 and CDR2: LGHDT and YNNKEL (reference sequence). The DNA of the CDR3 is TGTGCCAGCAGCCAAGTTGGGACCCCCGAGGACCACAATGAGCAGTTCTTC. This gives the protein CASSQVGTPEDHNEQFF.

The V call is TRBV28, the J call TRBJ2-5, with 7 positions matching TRBD1. Germline V CDR1 and CDR2: MDHEN, SYDVKM. Trimming cost V 6 bases and J 1 base; bases outside gene matches: 8. The length of the CDR3 is 15 residues. CDR3 protein: CASSPDRAPQETQYF. The CDR3 bases are TGTGCCAGCAGCCCCGACAGGGCCCCCCAAGAGACCCAGTACTTC.

The chain carries TRBV5-4 and TRBJ2-3; perhaps TRBD2 as D (5 bases). The germline V gene has CDR1 SGHNT and CDR2 YYREEE (reference sequence). This CDR3 contains 14 residues. Trimming took 5 bases from V and 8 from J, leaving 18 bases between them. The CDR3 here is CASRLLESPATQYF. DNA for the CDR3: TGTGCCAGCAGACTACTAGAGAGCCCAGCTACGCAGTATTTT.